These T cell receptor beta chains were read from a single sample in a study of blood T cells in healthy people across ages. TCRdb redid the calling of the 5' RACE reads with MiXCR, one entry per CDR3 protein. The sample consists of 1.5 million to 1.8 million distinct CDR3 sequences, under 55% of them appearing once. The sequencing input was blood. The receptors shown here come from a woman aged 18-29 years in good health. The CDR3 runs from the conserved cysteine through the conserved F or W. D genes are given only for firm matches. Where a row states a size, it is once, few, many or the class of an expanded clone; other rows omit it.

V,D,size,J,DNA,CDR3
TRBV6-5,NA,NA,TRBJ2-2,TGTGCCAGCAGTTACTCGAGTTACGGATCCTCGAACACCGGGGAGCTGTTTTTT,CASSYSSYGSSNTGELFF
TRBV7-2,NA,NA,TRBJ2-3,TGTGCCAGCAGCTTAAGGGGCAAGGGGGCGGACTACACAGATACGCAGTATTTT,CASSLRGKGADYTDTQYF
TRBV6-2/TRBV6-3,NA,NA,TRBJ2-3,TGTGCCAGCACCTACCGGGGCTCAGATACGCAGTATTTT,CASTYRGSDTQYF
TRBV10-3,NA,NA,TRBJ2-1,TGTGCCATCAGTGAGTCTCCAGCGGTTAGCTCCTACAATGAGCAGTTCTTC,CAISESPAVSSYNEQFF
TRBV28,NA,few,TRBJ1-2,TGTGCCAGCAGTTTATCAGACAGGCTCTCATATGCTAACTATGGCTACACCTTC,CASSLSDRLSYANYGYTF
TRBV10-1,NA,NA,TRBJ2-6,TGCGCCAGCAGTGCTCTTCTCTCGAGAAGCTCTGGGGCCAACGTCCTGACTTTC,CASSALLSRSSGANVLTF
TRBV6-4,NA,NA,TRBJ2-2,TGTGCCAGCACTGGCAGCGCGAACACCGGGGAGCTGTTTTTT,CASTGSANTGELFF
TRBV28,TRBD2,few,TRBJ2-1,TGTGCCAGCAGTTCACCTCCTGGGACTAGCGGGACAAATGAGCAGTTCTTC,CASSSPPGTSGTNEQFF
TRBV7-2,NA,NA,TRBJ1-5,TGTGCCAGCAGCTTAAATTCGGCGCAGCCCCAGCATTTT,CASSLNSAQPQHF
TRBV29-1,TRBD1,NA,TRBJ1-1,TGCAGCGCCTCCGGGACAGGGAATTCAAGGGTGGAAGCTTTCTTT,CSASGTGNSRVEAFF
TRBV6-1,NA,NA,TRBJ1-1,TGTGCCAGCACCCGGTGGGGTGGGAACACTGAAGCTTTCTTT,CASTRWGGNTEAFF
TRBV29-1,NA,NA,TRBJ1-2,TGCAGCGTATTTGGGGGCGGGGGCTACACCTTC,CSVFGGGGYTF
TRBV20-1,TRBD1,many,TRBJ1-1,TGCAGTGCTAGGACAGGGGAGAACACTGAAGCTTTCTTT,CSARTGENTEAFF
TRBV4-3,NA,NA,TRBJ2-3,TGCGCCACCGCCGGAGCGGTCCACACAGATACGCAGTATTTT,CATAGAVHTDTQYF
TRBV4-3,TRBD1,NA,TRBJ2-7,TGCGCCAGCAGCCTTTACGACAGGGTAAACGAGCAGTACTTC,CASSLYDRVNEQYF
TRBV11-2,NA,few,TRBJ1-1,TGTGCCAGCGAGAGCAGAATGAACACTGAAGCTTTCTTT,CASESRMNTEAFF
TRBV20-1,TRBD1,NA,TRBJ1-2,TGCAGTGCTACGGACAGGGGGCTTGGTGGCTACACCTTC,CSATDRGLGGYTF
TRBV15,TRBD1,few,TRBJ1-5,TGTGCCACCAGCAGAATCGAACACAGGGGGAATCAGCCCCAGCATTTT,CATSRIEHRGNQPQHF
TRBV29-1,NA,NA,TRBJ1-1,TGCAGCGTAGCCTGGACAGATTGGGAAGCTTTCTTT,CSVAWTDWEAFF
TRBV7-2,NA,many,TRBJ1-2,TGTGCCAGCAGCATCGGTAGGGCTAACTATGGCTACACCTTC,CASSIGRANYGYTF
TRBV15,NA,NA,TRBJ2-3,TGTGCCACCAGCCTCCGGAAATCTAGCACAGATACGCAGTATTTT,CATSLRKSSTDTQYF
TRBV4-1,NA,NA,TRBJ1-6,TGCGCCAGCAGCCCCGACGGCACCTTAATCTCACCCCTCCACTTT,CASSPDGTLISPLHF
TRBV7-2,NA,few,TRBJ2-3,TGTGCCAGCAGCGGGACATTTAGCACAGATACGCAGTATTTT,CASSGTFSTDTQYF
TRBV6-5,NA,NA,TRBJ2-5,TGTGCCAACAGTTACTCAGGGGGGTATGTGTACTTC,CANSYSGGYVYF
TRBV20-1,TRBD2,many,TRBJ2-4,TGCAGTGCAACCCTAGCGGGAGGAACCAACATTCAGTACTTC,CSATLAGGTNIQYF
TRBV3-1,TRBD1,NA,TRBJ1-6,TGTGCCAGTCAGCCAGGGGGCAGGGGATCACCCCTCCACTTT,CASQPGGRGSPLHF
TRBV29-1,TRBD1,NA,TRBJ1-6,TGCAGCGTTTCGACAGGGTTGGGGATTTCACCCCTCCACTTT,CSVSTGLGISPLHF
TRBV4-3,TRBD2,few,TRBJ2-1,TGCGCCAGCTACACGGGGACTAGCGGGAGACCCAATGAGCAGTTCTTC,CASYTGTSGRPNEQFF
TRBV5-1,NA,NA,TRBJ1-4,TGCGCCAGCAGCTTGTCCGGGGTTGATGAAAAACTGTTTTTT,CASSLSGVDEKLFF
TRBV6-5,NA,few,TRBJ2-5,TGTGCCAGCCGACACACGCCTCCGGGGACCCAGTACTTC,CASRHTPPGTQYF
TRBV20-1,NA,NA,TRBJ1-6,TGCAGTGCTAGAGATTCCGGGAGGAATTCACCCCTCCACTTT,CSARDSGRNSPLHF
TRBV20-1,TRBD1,NA,TRBJ2-1,TGCAGTGCTCGAAGGGGGCCCATTGAGCAGTTCTTC,CSARRGPIEQFF
TRBV28,NA,NA,TRBJ2-7,TGTGCCAGCAGTTTATGGACAGGTGTATACGAGCAGTACTTC,CASSLWTGVYEQYF
TRBV7-9,NA,NA,TRBJ2-1,TGTGCCAGCAGCTTACCGATTGGGGAGGAGCAGTTCTTC,CASSLPIGEEQFF
TRBV6-5,TRBD1,NA,TRBJ2-3,TGTGCCAGTAGGCCCGACAGGGGAACTAGCACAGATACGCAGTATTTT,CASRPDRGTSTDTQYF
TRBV27,NA,few,TRBJ2-7,TGTGCCAGCAGTTTATCGGGCGGGCCTTACTCCTACGAGCAGTACTTC,CASSLSGGPYSYEQYF
TRBV12-3/TRBV12-4,TRBD1,NA,TRBJ2-7,TGTGCCAGCACCCAGGACAGGGGGAACGAGCAGTACTTC,CASTQDRGNEQYF
TRBV6-2/TRBV6-3,NA,NA,TRBJ2-6,TGTGCCAGCAGTCCCAGGAGCGCTGGGGCCAACGCCCTGACTTTC,CASSPRSAGANALTF